The source of this TCR beta chain is a study of blood T cell repertoires in COVID-19. TCRdb's table, derived via immunoSEQ multiplex PCR, lists solely in-frame clones and lacks some. The sample holds under 300,000 clones, 92% seen once. With 5 bases clipped from V and 5 bases from J, the junction kept 7 bases outside the gene matches. This CDR3 region has 17 residues. Germline CDR1 is SGHVS and CDR2 is FNYEAQ. This TCR came from a man between 25 and 39 years old with COVID-19, enrolled during active disease. V usage is TRBV7-6 and J usage is TRBJ2-3; 16 bases map to TRBD2. Sequencing used peripheral blood. The CDR3 region has the DNA TGTGCCAGCAGCACTGGGACTAGCGGGGGGGCCCTAGATACGCAGTATTTT. Translated: CASSTGTSGGALDTQYF.